The rows below give T cell receptor beta chains drawn from one sample of a study of cytomegalovirus exposure and HLA in healthy donors. TCRdb keeps only in-frame clones here, not all; method: immunoSEQ multiplex PCR. This table has 100,000 to 150,000 clones, roughly nine tenths appearing once. The sample was PBMCs. Source of these receptors: a woman aged 18-35 years in good health and CMV-seronegative. CDR3s include the opening cysteine and the closing phenylalanine or tryptophan. A D gene is named only where the DNA matches it firmly. The size entry is marked missing in some rows and otherwise reads once, few, many or a size class.

clone size: NA; V gene: TRBV27; J gene: TRBJ2-3; D gene: TRBD2; CDR3 length: 20; CDR3 protein: CASSLSALAGGRVSTDTQYF; CDR3 DNA: TGTGCCAGCAGTTTATCGGCACTAGCGGGGGGCCGAGTTAGCACAGATACGCAGTATTTT
clone size: NA; V gene: TRBV14; J gene: TRBJ2-5; D gene: NA; CDR3 length: 17; CDR3 protein: CASSPTGVHIGMETQYF; CDR3 DNA: TGTGCCAGCAGCCCGACAGGAGTTCACATCGGTATGGAGACCCAGTACTTC
clone size: once; V gene: TRBV15; J gene: TRBJ1-5; D gene: NA; CDR3 length: 15; CDR3 protein: CATSREWTDNQPQHF; CDR3 DNA: TGTGCCACCAGCAGGGAATGGACAGACAATCAGCCCCAGCATTTT
clone size: NA; V gene: TRBV5-8; J gene: TRBJ1-5; D gene: NA; CDR3 length: 16; CDR3 protein: CASSYWVGGGNQPQHF; CDR3 DNA: TGTGCCAGCAGCTATTGGGTGGGAGGGGGCAATCAGCCCCAGCATTTT
clone size: NA; V gene: TRBV6-5; J gene: TRBJ1-2; D gene: NA; CDR3 length: 14; CDR3 protein: CASSRGGTNYGYTF; CDR3 DNA: TGTGCCAGCAGCCGAGGAGGGACGAACTATGGCTACACCTTC
clone size: NA; V gene: TRBV7-8; J gene: TRBJ1-3; D gene: NA; CDR3 length: 13; CDR3 protein: CASSFSYGNTIYF; CDR3 DNA: TGTGCCAGCAGCTTCTCTTATGGAAACACCATATATTTT
clone size: NA; V gene: TRBV6-6; J gene: TRBJ2-7; D gene: NA; CDR3 length: 14; CDR3 protein: CASSPRGEAGEQYF; CDR3 DNA: TGTGCCAGCAGCCCCCGCGGAGAGGCTGGAGAGCAGTACTTC
clone size: once; V gene: TRBV11-2; J gene: TRBJ1-1; D gene: NA; CDR3 length: 15; CDR3 protein: CASSLVLGGVTEAFF; CDR3 DNA: TGTGCCAGCAGCTTAGTCTTAGGGGGGGTCACTGAAGCTTTCTTT
clone size: NA; V gene: TRBV5-1; J gene: TRBJ1-1; D gene: NA; CDR3 length: 14; CDR3 protein: CASSSAGQNTEAFF; CDR3 DNA: TGCGCCAGCAGCTCCGCCGGACAGAACACTGAAGCTTTCTTT
clone size: NA; V gene: TRBV11-2; J gene: TRBJ2-7; D gene: TRBD2; CDR3 length: 15; CDR3 protein: CASSLKRGFQYEQYF; CDR3 DNA: TGTGCCAGCAGCTTAAAGCGGGGATTTCAATACGAGCAGTACTTC
clone size: NA; V gene: TRBV18; J gene: TRBJ2-1; D gene: NA; CDR3 length: 17; CDR3 protein: CASSRGLVNRDRNEQFF; CDR3 DNA: TGTGCCAGCTCACGGGGCTTAGTGAACAGGGACCGTAATGAGCAGTTCTTC
clone size: NA; V gene: TRBV18; J gene: TRBJ2-1; D gene: NA; CDR3 length: 15; CDR3 protein: CASSTMAHRDNEQFF; CDR3 DNA: TGTGCCAGCTCAACGATGGCCCACAGAGACAATGAGCAGTTCTTC
clone size: once; V gene: TRBV5-6; J gene: TRBJ2-1; D gene: NA; CDR3 length: 13; CDR3 protein: CASRQSSYNEQFF; CDR3 DNA: TGTGCCAGCAGACAGAGCTCCTACAATGAGCAGTTCTTC
clone size: NA; V gene: TRBV5-4; J gene: TRBJ1-2; D gene: NA; CDR3 length: 13; CDR3 protein: CASSFPQSNGYTF; CDR3 DNA: TGTGCCAGCAGCTTTCCCCAAAGCAATGGCTACACCTTC
clone size: NA; V gene: TRBV10-2; J gene: TRBJ2-1; D gene: NA; CDR3 length: 14; CDR3 protein: CASTRPGLGNEQFF; CDR3 DNA: TGCGCCAGCACCAGACCGGGACTCGGCAATGAGCAGTTCTTC
clone size: NA; V gene: TRBV14; J gene: TRBJ2-7; D gene: NA; CDR3 length: 14; CDR3 protein: CASSHRDSPYEQYF; CDR3 DNA: TGTGCCAGCAGCCACCGGGACTCTCCCTACGAGCAGTACTTC
clone size: NA; V gene: TRBV2; J gene: TRBJ1-1; D gene: TRBD1; CDR3 length: 14; CDR3 protein: CASRGGQMNTEAFF; CDR3 DNA: TGTGCCAGCAGGGGGGGACAGATGAACACTGAAGCTTTCTTT
clone size: NA; V gene: TRBV18; J gene: TRBJ1-2; D gene: NA; CDR3 length: 14; CDR3 protein: CASSPTDTDYGYTF; CDR3 DNA: TGTGCCAGCTCACCAACAGACACGGACTATGGCTACACCTTC
clone size: NA; V gene: TRBV19; J gene: TRBJ1-1; D gene: TRBD1; CDR3 length: 14; CDR3 protein: CASSPGQAIFEAFF; CDR3 DNA: TGTGCCAGTAGTCCCGGACAGGCCATTTTCGAAGCTTTCTTT
clone size: NA; V gene: TRBV5-4; J gene: TRBJ1-3; D gene: NA; CDR3 length: 13; CDR3 protein: CASSFFTGNTIYF; CDR3 DNA: TGTGCCAGCAGCTTTTTCACTGGAAACACCATATATTTT
clone size: NA; V gene: TRBV5-4; J gene: TRBJ2-6; D gene: TRBD1; CDR3 length: 18; CDR3 protein: CASSFGQGTPSGANVLTF; CDR3 DNA: TGTGCCAGCAGCTTCGGACAGGGAACCCCCTCTGGGGCCAACGTCCTGACTTTC
clone size: NA; V gene: TRBV5-1; J gene: TRBJ2-7; D gene: NA; CDR3 length: 12; CDR3 protein: CASSFGLGEQYF; CDR3 DNA: TGCGCCAGCAGCTTCGGACTGGGCGAGCAGTACTTC
clone size: NA; V gene: TRBV7-8; J gene: TRBJ1-2; D gene: NA; CDR3 length: 15; CDR3 protein: CASSLVLATNYGYTF; CDR3 DNA: TGTGCCAGCAGCTTAGTTTTGGCGACAAACTATGGCTACACCTTC
clone size: NA; V gene: TRBV4-2; J gene: TRBJ2-1; D gene: TRBD2; CDR3 length: 13; CDR3 protein: CASKDGAGGEQFF; CDR3 DNA: TGTGCCAGCAAAGACGGGGCGGGGGGTGAGCAGTTCTTC
clone size: NA; V gene: TRBV18; J gene: TRBJ2-3; D gene: TRBD2; CDR3 length: 15; CDR3 protein: CASSSGTSETDTQYF; CDR3 DNA: TGTGCCAGCTCCTCCGGGACTAGCGAGACAGATACGCAGTATTTT
clone size: NA; V gene: TRBV18; J gene: TRBJ2-2; D gene: NA; CDR3 length: 13; CDR3 protein: CASSPGSTGELFF; CDR3 DNA: TGTGCCAGCTCACCAGGGAGCACCGGGGAGCTGTTTTTT
clone size: once; V gene: TRBV6-6; J gene: TRBJ1-1; D gene: NA; CDR3 length: 15; CDR3 protein: CASSYSGQSNTEAFF; CDR3 DNA: TGTGCCAGCAGTTACTCGGGCCAGTCCAACACTGAAGCTTTCTTT
clone size: NA; V gene: TRBV5-8; J gene: TRBJ1-2; D gene: NA; CDR3 length: 15; CDR3 protein: CASSLRVDGIHGYTF; CDR3 DNA: TGTGCCAGCAGCTTGCGGGTTGACGGGATTCACGGCTACACCTTC
clone size: NA; V gene: TRBV5-5; J gene: TRBJ1-2; D gene: NA; CDR3 length: 12; CDR3 protein: CASSEGLYGYTF; CDR3 DNA: TGTGCCAGCAGCGAGGGACTCTATGGCTACACCTTC
clone size: NA; V gene: TRBV9; J gene: TRBJ1-1; D gene: TRBD1; CDR3 length: 14; CDR3 protein: CASSLRTGNTEAFF; CDR3 DNA: TGTGCCAGCAGCCTCCGGACAGGGAACACTGAAGCTTTCTTT
clone size: NA; V gene: TRBV19; J gene: TRBJ1-5; D gene: TRBD1; CDR3 length: 20; CDR3 protein: CASRGIPGQGLLFSNQPQHF; CDR3 DNA: TGTGCCAGCCGGGGGATCCCGGGACAGGGGCTTCTGTTTAGCAATCAGCCCCAGCATTTT
clone size: NA; V gene: TRBV5-1; J gene: TRBJ2-5; D gene: NA; CDR3 length: 14; CDR3 protein: CASSGDRGGETQYF; CDR3 DNA: TGCGCCAGCAGCGGAGACAGGGGAGGGGAGACCCAGTACTTC
clone size: NA; V gene: TRBV11-2; J gene: TRBJ2-1; D gene: TRBD2; CDR3 length: 16; CDR3 protein: CASSLDLAGGYNEQFF; CDR3 DNA: TGTGCCAGCAGCTTAGATCTCGCGGGGGGTTACAATGAGCAGTTCTTC
clone size: NA; V gene: TRBV7-3; J gene: TRBJ2-1; D gene: TRBD1; CDR3 length: 14; CDR3 protein: CASTLDRGGNEQFF; CDR3 DNA: TGTGCCAGCACCCTAGACAGGGGCGGCAATGAGCAGTTCTTC
clone size: NA; V gene: TRBV5-1; J gene: TRBJ1-2; D gene: NA; CDR3 length: 13; CDR3 protein: CASSFAGADGYTF; CDR3 DNA: TGCGCCAGCAGCTTTGCAGGGGCTGATGGCTACACCTTC
clone size: NA; V gene: TRBV7-9; J gene: TRBJ1-2; D gene: NA; CDR3 length: 15; CDR3 protein: CASSPLASLNYGYTF; CDR3 DNA: TGTGCCAGCAGCCCCCTGGCAAGTCTTAACTATGGCTACACCTTC
clone size: few; V gene: TRBV4-1; J gene: TRBJ1-3; D gene: TRBD1; CDR3 length: 14; CDR3 protein: CASSRQGQENTIYF; CDR3 DNA: TGCGCCAGCAGTCGACAGGGGCAAGAAAACACCATATATTTT
clone size: NA; V gene: TRBV10-1; J gene: TRBJ1-2; D gene: NA; CDR3 length: 15; CDR3 protein: CASSESLGAAYGYTF; CDR3 DNA: TGCGCCAGCAGTGAGTCCCTGGGGGCGGCCTATGGCTACACCTTC
clone size: once; V gene: TRBV15; J gene: TRBJ1-1; D gene: NA; CDR3 length: 15; CDR3 protein: CATSRVHRENTEAFF; CDR3 DNA: TGTGCCACCAGCAGAGTTCACAGGGAGAACACTGAAGCTTTCTTT
clone size: few; V gene: TRBV7-9; J gene: TRBJ1-3; D gene: TRBD1; CDR3 length: 13; CDR3 protein: CATRDSSGNTIYF; CDR3 DNA: TGTGCCACCCGGGACAGCTCTGGAAACACCATATATTTT
clone size: NA; V gene: TRBV6-6; J gene: TRBJ1-5; D gene: NA; CDR3 length: 16; CDR3 protein: CASSYDGGGGNQPQHF; CDR3 DNA: TGTGCCAGCAGTTACGACGGGGGGGGTGGCAATCAGCCCCAGCATTTT
clone size: NA; V gene: TRBV19; J gene: TRBJ2-1; D gene: NA; CDR3 length: 14; CDR3 protein: CASSPSGANNEQFF; CDR3 DNA: TGTGCCAGTAGTCCTTCCGGAGCGAACAATGAGCAGTTCTTC
clone size: NA; V gene: TRBV7-9; J gene: TRBJ2-3; D gene: TRBD1; CDR3 length: 16; CDR3 protein: CASSLATGTHTDTQYF; CDR3 DNA: TGTGCCAGCAGCTTAGCGACAGGGACGCACACAGATACGCAGTATTTT
clone size: NA; V gene: TRBV2; J gene: TRBJ2-1; D gene: NA; CDR3 length: 13; CDR3 protein: CASSEQGGNEQFF; CDR3 DNA: TGTGCCAGCAGTGAACAGGGGGGCAATGAGCAGTTCTTC
clone size: NA; V gene: TRBV29-1; J gene: TRBJ1-5; D gene: NA; CDR3 length: 13; CDR3 protein: CSVEWAAGQPQHF; CDR3 DNA: TGCAGCGTTGAATGGGCTGCAGGTCAGCCCCAGCATTTT
clone size: NA; V gene: TRBV9; J gene: TRBJ2-1; D gene: TRBD2; CDR3 length: 15; CDR3 protein: CASSAGVVAGDEQFF; CDR3 DNA: TGTGCCAGCAGCGCGGGGGTCGTAGCGGGCGATGAGCAGTTCTTC
clone size: NA; V gene: TRBV13; J gene: TRBJ1-1; D gene: NA; CDR3 length: 13; CDR3 protein: CASSLGDGQEAFF; CDR3 DNA: TGTGCCAGCAGCTTAGGCGATGGACAAGAAGCTTTCTTT
clone size: NA; V gene: TRBV5-1; J gene: TRBJ1-2; D gene: TRBD1; CDR3 length: 15; CDR3 protein: CASSEIQGTFGGYTF; CDR3 DNA: TGCGCCAGCAGCGAGATACAGGGGACTTTCGGTGGCTACACCTTC
clone size: NA; V gene: TRBV5-6; J gene: TRBJ2-7; D gene: NA; CDR3 length: 15; CDR3 protein: CASSLGGHTTYEQYF; CDR3 DNA: TGTGCCAGCAGCTTGGGGGGACACACCACCTACGAGCAGTACTTC
clone size: NA; V gene: TRBV21-1; J gene: TRBJ2-7; D gene: NA; CDR3 length: 12; CDR3 protein: CASFSRGAEQYF; CDR3 DNA: TGTGCCAGCTTCTCCCGGGGGGCAGAGCAGTACTTC
clone size: NA; V gene: TRBV5-1; J gene: TRBJ2-3; D gene: NA; CDR3 length: 12; CDR3 protein: CASSSEGNTQYF; CDR3 DNA: TGCGCCAGCAGCTCCGAGGGAAATACGCAGTATTTT
clone size: NA; V gene: TRBV5-1; J gene: TRBJ1-2; D gene: NA; CDR3 length: 15; CDR3 protein: CASSQDGQSHYGYTF; CDR3 DNA: TGCGCCAGCAGCCAGGACGGACAGTCCCACTATGGCTACACCTTC
clone size: NA; V gene: TRBV6-1; J gene: TRBJ1-1; D gene: NA; CDR3 length: 13; CDR3 protein: CASSAQGNTEAFF; CDR3 DNA: TGTGCCAGCAGTGCACAGGGGAACACTGAAGCTTTCTTT
clone size: NA; V gene: TRBV7-2; J gene: TRBJ2-7; D gene: TRBD2; CDR3 length: 17; CDR3 protein: CASSRRTSGEEPYEQYF; CDR3 DNA: TGTGCCAGCAGCCGCCGGACTAGCGGGGAAGAGCCCTACGAGCAGTACTTC
clone size: NA; V gene: TRBV2; J gene: TRBJ2-1; D gene: TRBD1; CDR3 length: 12; CDR3 protein: CASSPQGAVQFF; CDR3 DNA: TGTGCCAGCAGTCCTCAGGGGGCGGTTCAGTTCTTC
clone size: NA; V gene: TRBV9; J gene: TRBJ1-1; D gene: NA; CDR3 length: 15; CDR3 protein: CASSVGAGLYTEAFF; CDR3 DNA: TGTGCCAGCAGCGTAGGGGCAGGGCTCTATACTGAAGCTTTCTTT
clone size: once; V gene: TRBV5-6; J gene: TRBJ2-3; D gene: TRBD2; CDR3 length: 16; CDR3 protein: CASSFRSGGIRDTQYF; CDR3 DNA: TGTGCCAGCAGCTTCCGGAGCGGGGGTATACGAGATACGCAGTATTTT
clone size: NA; V gene: TRBV5-1; J gene: TRBJ1-6; D gene: TRBD1; CDR3 length: 15; CDR3 protein: CASSFSQGARSPLHF; CDR3 DNA: TGCGCCAGCAGCTTTTCTCAGGGGGCAAGATCACCCCTCCACTTT
clone size: NA; V gene: TRBV5-6; J gene: TRBJ2-7; D gene: TRBD1; CDR3 length: 15; CDR3 protein: CASSSRLQGAREQYF; CDR3 DNA: TGTGCCAGCAGCTCTAGACTACAGGGGGCGCGGGAGCAGTACTTC